This TCR beta chain originates from a study of prognosis after radiotherapy for stage I lung cancer. For the study at large: Medical inoperability was the status assigned to all non-small cell lung cancer patients.

Study results and caveats: The tumor specificity of expanded TCR clones remained undetermined.

On this clonotype: Its matching antigen is unknown. A junction end diverges from the germline sequence, so it may reflect a read error.

Template was genomic DNA; TCR beta CDR3 amplified in two multiplex PCR rounds. Primers specific to each TRBV and TRBJ gene were used in first-round PCR. TCRdb reprocessed the multiplex PCR reads via MiXCR and lists one record per CDR3 protein. The table includes just over 30,000 distinct CDR3 sequences, 25% to 35% detected once. Among the patients, all were node-negative on CT and PET/CT, and none had received prior chemotherapy or radiotherapy or had other malignancies. The CDR3 is made up of 14 amino acids. CDR1 and CDR2 from the germline V gene are SNHLY and FYNNEI. This TCR derives from a donor at least 50 years old with non-small cell lung cancer. The specimen was PBMCs, collected before or after stereotactic body radiation therapy (not recorded which). The J gene is TRBJ2-3, the V gene TRBV2; 7 bases map to TRBD1. CDR3 amino acids: CASSSGQRGDTQYF. CDR3 bases: TGCGCCAGCAGCTCGGGACAGAGAGGAGATACGCAGTATTTT.